These 18 T cell receptor beta chains came from one sample sequenced in a study of PD-1 blockade in classical Hodgkin lymphoma. No patient escaped relapse after autologous stem cell transplantation, and brentuximab vedotin exposure varied. Here immunoSEQ multiplex PCR was the method, and the copy in TCRdb shows in-frame clones only, minus some. The sample includes about 41,000 clones, about 88% seen only once; the top ten take 5.5% to 6.5%. The material sequenced was peripheral blood mononuclear cells (PBMCs), taken before the second cycle of nivolumab. All receptors derive from a human donor with classical Hodgkin lymphoma.

This clone came up a few times. The V call is TRBV5-1, the J call TRBJ1-1, with unresolved D. The CDR3 totals 14 residues. Trimming left V 0 bases short and J 1 base short, with 7 bases between. Germline V gene data show CDR1 as SGHRS and CDR2 as YFSETQ. This CDR3 is CASSLEGWNTEAFF. CDR3 DNA: TGCGCCAGCAGCTTGGAAGGGTGGAACACTGAAGCTTTCTTT.

V gene TRBV28 combines with J gene TRBJ2-7; tentative D call: TRBD2 (5 bases). V was trimmed by 2 bases and J by 2 bases, leaving 10 bases between them. Looked up from germline, CDR1 is MDHEN and CDR2 is SYDVKM. CDR3 size: 14 residues. The CDR3 nucleotides read TGTGCCAGCAGTTTAGCCGGGGATCCCTACGAGCAGTACTTC. It translates to CASSLAGDPYEQYF.

The chain uses TRBV28 and TRBJ1-5, with D perhaps TRBD1 (6 bases). Germline V lookup: CDR1 MDHEN, CDR2 SYDVKM. The CDR3 contains 14 residues. Trimming left V 3 bases short and J 5 bases short, with 11 bases between. CDR3 in amino acids: CASSLTGSYQPQHF. The CDR3 DNA reads as TGTGCCAGCAGTTTGACAGGTTCCTATCAGCCCCAGCATTTT.

The V gene is TRBV25-1, the J gene TRBJ1-4; D is ambiguous. V lost 4 bases to trimming and J lost 0 bases, with 12 bases between them. The CDR3 loop spans 16 amino acids. CDR1 is MGHDK, CDR2 SYGVNS, per germline. In DNA, the CDR3 is TGTGCCAGCAGTGGCGCCGACCGATCAACTAATGAAAAACTGTTTTTT. Residues: CASSGADRSTNEKLFF.

The chain carries TRBV4-2 and TRBJ2-3; TRBD2 aligns across 12 bases. V shed 3 bases, J shed 1 base, and the junction held 8 bases outside the gene matches. The CDR3 runs 18 residues. Germline CDR1 and CDR2: LGHNA and YNFKEQ. The CDR3 spells CASSHGLAGGPGTDTQYF. In DNA, the CDR3 is TGTGCCAGCAGCCATGGTCTAGCGGGAGGGCCGGGCACAGATACGCAGTATTTT.

V and J are TRBV19 and TRBJ2-7; the D is unclear. Trimming shortened V by 5 bases and J by 4 bases, and 6 bases separated the two germline ends. CDR3 length equals 11 residues. Germline lookup yields CDR1 LNHDA and CDR2 SQIVND (reference sequence). The CDR3 coding sequence is TGTGCCAGTAGTGACCTTTACGAGCAGTACTTC. It codes for CASSDLYEQYF.

The chain carries TRBV11-1 and TRBJ2-5; weak D call: TRBD2 (5 bases). Germline V CDR1 and CDR2: SGHAT, FQDESV (reference sequence). V lost 4 bases and J lost 1, with 10 bases in between. This CDR3 spans 14 amino acids. The CDR3 reads CASSSRRTQETQYF. CDR3 coding DNA: TGTGCCAGCAGCTCCCGGAGGACCCAAGAGACCCAGTACTTC.

The chain recombines TRBV6-1 with TRBJ2-5, with D possibly being TRBD1 (5 bases). Between the trimmed V and J ends, which lost 8 bases and 5 bases, there was a span of 12 bases. Germline CDR1 and CDR2: MNHNS and SASEGT. CDR3 length: 12 amino acids. The CDR3 DNA reads TGTGCCAGCGGGGCCTCTGTGGAGACCCAGTACTTC. Translating it yields CASGASVETQYF.

The chain joins TRBV5-1 to TRBJ2-1; possibly TRBD2 for D (5 bases). V was shortened by 5 bases and J by 0 bases, with 12 bases between the two germline ends. There are 15 residues in the CDR3. The germline V gene encodes CDR1 SGHRS and CDR2 YFSETQ. CDR3 DNA sequence: TGCGCCAGCAGTCGGACGGGAAGCTCCTACAATGAGCAGTTCTTC. This gives the protein CASSRTGSSYNEQFF. The full variable domain, with the rest looked up from reference TRBV5-1 and TRBJ2-1, is KAGVTQTPRYLIKTRGQQVTLSCSPISGHRSVSWYQQTPGQGLQFLFEYFSETQRNKGNFPGRFSGRQFSNSRSEMNVSTLELGDSALYLCASSRTGSSYNEQFFGPGTRLTVL.

This chain connects TRBV7-2 to TRBJ2-7; 9 positions match TRBD2. Trimming at V came to 0 bases and at J to 3 bases, leaving 6 bases not matched to a gene. The CDR3 contains 16 residues. Germline-derived CDR1 and CDR2 are SGHTA and FQGNSA. This CDR3 reads CASSLATPSGNYEQYF. The CDR3 nucleotides are TGTGCCAGCAGCTTAGCTACGCCTAGCGGGAACTACGAGCAGTACTTC.

The chain is built from TRBV5-4 and TRBJ1-1; TRBD1 aligns across 8 bases. CDR1 is SGHNT and CDR2 is YYREEE in the germline V gene (reference sequence). This CDR3 is built from 15 residues. V lost 8 bases to trimming and J lost 1 base; unmatched junction nucleotides: 10. The CDR3 sequence is CASYPDRGKNTEAFF. The CDR3 DNA sequence: TGTGCCAGTTATCCCGACAGGGGCAAGAACACTGAAGCTTTCTTT.

The chain uses TRBV27 and TRBJ1-6, with D unclear. The germline V and J ends were trimmed by 4 bases and 0 bases, with 4 bases remaining between them. From germline, CDR1 is MNHEY and CDR2 SMNVEV (reference sequence). The CDR3 spans 14 residues. CDR3 DNA sequence: TGTGCCAGCAGTTCGAGCTCCTATAATTCACCCCTCCACTTT. Its protein product is CASSSSSYNSPLHF.

CDR3 nucleotide sequence: TGTGCCAGCACGCGGGAGGGTTACAATGAGCAGTTCTTC. As protein: CASTREGYNEQFF. This chain uses TRBV2 with TRBJ2-1, with 9 positions matching TRBD2. V shed 7 bases, J shed 4 bases, and the junction held 2 bases outside the gene matches. In germline, CDR1 is SNHLY, CDR2 FYNNEI. The CDR3 runs to 13 residues.

This chain connects TRBV7-2 to TRBJ2-3; 7 bases match TRBD2. The CDR3 loop spans 17 amino acids. V lost 0 bases, J lost 2 bases, and 8 bases stayed unmatched. The germline V gene has CDR1 SGHTA and CDR2 FQGNSA. In DNA, the CDR3 is TGTGCCAGCAGCTTAGCGGGTGCGGGGGATTTCACAGATACGCAGTATTTT. Translation: CASSLAGAGDFTDTQYF.

The rearrangement links TRBV27 to TRBJ2-5; unclear D gene. Looked up from germline, CDR1 is MNHEY and CDR2 is SMNVEV (reference sequence). The ends were cut back, 10 bases at V and 3 bases at J, with 9 bases in the middle. The CDR3 is 11 amino acids. CDR3 region: CATGRKETQYF. The CDR3 DNA reads as TGTGCCACCGGACGAAAAGAGACCCAGTACTTC.

The rearrangement links TRBV11-2 to TRBJ2-2; weak D call: TRBD2 (5 bases). V was pared by 3 bases and J by 4 bases, with 6 bases between. The CDR3 sequence is 13 residues long. Germline-derived CDR1 and CDR2 are SGHAT and FQNNGV. The CDR3 nucleotides are TGTGCCAGCAGCTTGAGGGTCACCGGGGAGCTGTTTTTT. Encoded protein: CASSLRVTGELFF.

V usage is TRBV19 and J usage is TRBJ2-5; 11 bases agree with TRBD2. The CDR3 extends over 17 amino acids. With V trimmed by 1 base and J by 2 bases, 6 bases remained unmatched. Germline CDR1 and CDR2: LNHDA and SQIVND (reference sequence). CDR3: CASSIGGTSGPQETQYF. For the CDR3, the DNA is TGTGCCAGTAGTATAGGAGGGACTAGCGGACCACAAGAGACCCAGTACTTC. The entire variable domain, with the rest obtained from reference TRBV19 and TRBJ2-5, is as follows: DGGITQSPKYLFRKEGQNVTLSCEQNLNHDAMYWYRQDPGQGLRLIYYSQIVNDFQKGDIAEGYSVSREKKESFPLTVTSAQKNPTAFYLCASSIGGTSGPQETQYFGPGTRLLVL.

The chain employs TRBV7-8 and TRBJ1-2, with 10 bases that match TRBD1. CDR3 size: 16 residues. In germline, CDR1 is SGHVS, CDR2 FQNEAQ. Trimming removed 5 bases from V and 2 bases from J; junction bases left unmatched: 8. The CDR3 nucleotides read TGTGCCAGCAGCGGCCACCGGGACAGGGGAAACTATGGCTACACCTTC. Protein: CASSGHRDRGNYGYTF.